The sequence of this T cell receptor (beta chain) was determined in a study of cytomegalovirus exposure and HLA in healthy donors. Study conclusions and caveats: The availability of immune exposure information extended only to CMV serostatus.

Trimming removed 3 bases from V and 2 bases from J, with 12 bases in between. The CDR3 has 15 residues. CDR1 MDHEN and CDR2 SYDVKM come from the germline V gene. A note on this clone: Its specificity is not known.

PCR used 60 Vbeta primers and 13 Jbeta primers. Clones were sequenced by immunoSEQ multiplex PCR, and TCRdb holds only the in-frame ones, with some missing. The sample totals around 110,000 clones; its top ten clones hold approximately 6.2%. The V call is TRBV28, the J call TRBJ2-3; maybe TRBD1 (5 bases). This sequence originates from a man aged 40-49 years in good health and CMV-seropositive. Sequencing was carried out using PBMCs. CDR3 bases: TGTGCCAGCAGTTTTATCGGCAGGGACACAGATACGCAGTATTTT. It translates to CASSFIGRDTDTQYF.